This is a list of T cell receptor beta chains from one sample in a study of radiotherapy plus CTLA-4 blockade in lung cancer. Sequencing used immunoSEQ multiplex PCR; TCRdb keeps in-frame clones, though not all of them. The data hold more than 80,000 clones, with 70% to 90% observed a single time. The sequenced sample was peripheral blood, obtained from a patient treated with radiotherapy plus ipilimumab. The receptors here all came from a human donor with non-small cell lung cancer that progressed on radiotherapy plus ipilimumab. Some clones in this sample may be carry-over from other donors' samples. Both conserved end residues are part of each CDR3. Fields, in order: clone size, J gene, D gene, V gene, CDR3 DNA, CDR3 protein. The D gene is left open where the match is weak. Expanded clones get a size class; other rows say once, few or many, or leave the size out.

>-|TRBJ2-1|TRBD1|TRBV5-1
TGCGCCAGCAGCGCCCCGGACAGGGGCTATGAGCAGTTCTTC
CASSAPDRGYEQFF
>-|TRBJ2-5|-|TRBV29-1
TGCAGCGTTGAAGAAAATAGTAGCGCCCGACAGTACTTC
CSVEENSSARQYF
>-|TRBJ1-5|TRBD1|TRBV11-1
TGTGCCAGCAGCTTATCGGATCGACAGGGGGTAAACCAGCCCCAGCATTTT
CASSLSDRQGVNQPQHF
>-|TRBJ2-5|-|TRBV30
TGTGCCTGGAGTGTAGGGGGGGGCCAAGAGACCCAGTACTTC
CAWSVGGGQETQYF
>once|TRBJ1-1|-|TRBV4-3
TGCGCCAGCAGCCAAGCCGGCCGGACTGAAGCTTTCTTT
CASSQAGRTEAFF
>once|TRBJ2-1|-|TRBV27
TGTGCCAGCAGTTTACTCCCCGTGGCGGACCCGTTCTTC
CASSLLPVADPFF
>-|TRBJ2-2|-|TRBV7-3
TGTGCCAGCAGCCAGGCGAACACCGGGGAGCTGTTTTTT
CASSQANTGELFF
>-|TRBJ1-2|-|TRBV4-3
TGCGCCAGCAGCCAAGATGAAAGGAGGCTCTATGGCTACACCTTC
CASSQDERRLYGYTF
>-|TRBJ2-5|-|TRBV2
TGTGCCAGCAGGGATAACCAAGAGACCCAGTACTTC
CASRDNQETQYF
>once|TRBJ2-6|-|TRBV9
TGTGCCAGCAGCACCCAGACAGCCCTCCCCTCTGGGGCCAACGTCCTGACTTTC
CASSTQTALPSGANVLTF
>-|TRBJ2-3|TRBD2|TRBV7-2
TGTGCCAGCAGCCTTCTAGCGGGGGGACCCACAGATACGCAGTATTTT
CASSLLAGGPTDTQYF
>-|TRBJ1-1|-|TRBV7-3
TGTGCCAGCAGCTTATCCGGTCACTCCAACACTGAAGCTTTCTTT
CASSLSGHSNTEAFF
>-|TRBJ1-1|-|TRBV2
TGTGCCAGCAGTTTACAGAGAGCGAACACTGAAGCTTTCTTT
CASSLQRANTEAFF
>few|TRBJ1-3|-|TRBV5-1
TGCGCCAGCAGTCCTCCCGAGAGCTCTGGAAACACCATATATTTT
CASSPPESSGNTIYF
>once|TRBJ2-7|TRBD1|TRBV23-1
TGCGCCAGCAGGGCCGGGACAGTTTCCTACGAGCAGTACTTC
CASRAGTVSYEQYF